The present entry profiles one T cell receptor (beta chain) with its context. Its antigen remains unidentified. This record belongs to a study of T-cell memory formation after mild COVID-19. As for the study in general: There were largely donor-specific TCR clusters. General observations from the study: The main location of contracting CD4+ clones was CM and EM, and that of contracting CD8+ clones was EMRA.

Germline lookup yields CDR1 SGHRS and CDR2 YFSETQ. This CDR3 comprises 18 residues. The V end lost 0 bases, the J end lost 2 bases, and 17 bases lay between the germline ends. Via MiXCR, TCRdb re-called the 5' RACE reads, giving one row per CDR3 protein. The table records about 600,000 distinct CDR3 sequences, roughly 21% of them present only once. The genes are TRBV5-1 and TRBJ1-4, with TRBD1 as a possible D gene (6 bases). The origin of this receptor is an adult woman who had mild COVID-19 (a few samples of this study predate the infection). Cell type and time point are not known. The source material was PBMCs or a T cell subset sorted from them (not recorded which). The CDR3 coding sequence is TGCGCCAGCAGCTTGGGAAGTAACAGGGTTTCGACTAATGAAAAACTGTTTTTT. Its protein product is CASSLGSNRVSTNEKLFF. Full variable domain (missing parts from reference TRBV5-1 and TRBJ1-4): KAGVTQTPRYLIKTRGQQVTLSCSPISGHRSVSWYQQTPGQGLQFLFEYFSETQRNKGNFPGRFSGRQFSNSRSEMNVSTLELGDSALYLCASSLGSNRVSTNEKLFFGSGTQLSVL.